The source of this T cell receptor beta chain is a study of radiotherapy plus CTLA-4 blockade in lung cancer. The protocol was immunoSEQ multiplex PCR, while the TCRdb copy is restricted to in-frame clones and leaves out a portion. The data show about 49,000 clones, with around nine tenths seen just once and 7.8% held by the top ten. The CDR3 sequence is 13 residues long. The V and J ends lost 5 bases and 1 base respectively, with 8 bases between them. Germline values: CDR1 SGHVS, CDR2 FQNEAQ. The sequenced sample was peripheral blood, obtained from a patient treated with radiotherapy plus ipilimumab. The origin of this receptor is a human donor with non-small cell lung cancer whose response to radiotherapy plus ipilimumab could not be evaluated. V usage is TRBV7-8 and J usage is TRBJ2-5, with D uncertain. For the CDR3, the DNA is TGTGCCAGCAGCCCGCGGCGCCAAGAGACCCAGTACTTC. Protein product: CASSPRRQETQYF.